This T cell receptor (beta chain) was identified in a study of blood T cell repertoires in COVID-19. At the level of the study: Both acute and convalescent COVID-19 samples were obtained from the United States, Italy and Spain.

V shed 4 bases and J 7 bases; nucleotides not matched to a gene: 4. CDR1 is SQVTM, CDR2 ANQGSEA, per germline. There are 12 residues in the CDR3. In the authors' workflow: Estimation of nucleated cell counts was performed using reference gene primer amplification. The data were produced by immunoSEQ multiplex PCR, yet TCRdb's version contains in-frame clones alone and is incomplete. D and trimming come from the DNA, and the V and J calls and clone size come from that table. The sample holds fewer than 250,000 clones, roughly four fifths seen once. Sequencing used peripheral blood. The receptor was isolated from a woman aged 40 to 50 with acute or convalescent COVID-19. The rearrangement joins TRBV29-1 to TRBJ1-1, with 9 bases matching TRBD1. In DNA, the CDR3 is TGCAGCGTTGTACAGGGGGCGTTTGAAGCTTTCTTT. Translated, it gives CSVVQGAFEAFF.